This T cell receptor beta chain emerged from a study of radiotherapy plus CTLA-4 blockade in lung cancer. CDR3 length equals 11 residues. Trimming shortened V by 1 base and J by 7 bases, and 3 bases separated the two germline ends. Germline CDR1 SGHDN, CDR2 FVKESK. TCRdb's copy holds only in-frame clones and misses some; the assay was immunoSEQ multiplex PCR. The sample holds tens of thousands of clones, approximately 80% seen once. About this clone: The antigen is undetermined.

Each patient with chemo-refractory metastatic non-small-cell lung cancer was treated with focal radiation plus CTLA-4 blockade using ipilimumab. Study-wide results and caveats: Tumor-origin TCR clones grew in blood after radiotherapy plus ipilimumab. Strongest reported response predictors: early blood clone changes and post-radiation interferon-beta.

The chain employs TRBV14 and TRBJ2-3; D call uncertain. The clonotype comes from a human donor with non-small cell lung cancer who had a complete response to radiotherapy plus ipilimumab. The sample consisted of peripheral blood, taken from a patient treated with radiotherapy plus ipilimumab. The CDR3 here is CASSQAYTQYF. DNA of the CDR3: TGTGCCAGCAGCCAAGCTTATACGCAGTATTTT.